Below, 27 T cell receptor beta chains from the same sample are listed, as sequenced in a study of identical twins. TCRdb ran MiXCR on the 5' RACE reads and lists one entry per CDR3 protein. The table has roughly 280,000 distinct CDR3 sequences, over 8.5% seen once. The same specimen was also included in a second study, on yellow fever vaccine responses in identical twins.

The sample taken for sequencing was CD8+ T cells sorted from blood. The receptors come from a woman between 18 and 29 years old in good health.

This sequence joins TRBV28 and TRBJ2-7; TRBD1 matches 9 bases. With 5 bases clipped from V and 0 bases from J, the junction kept 14 bases outside the gene matches. Germline V gene sequence: CDR1 MDHEN, CDR2 SYDVKM. The CDR3 length is 18 residues. The CDR3 is CASSPPGQGSRRSYEQYF. CDR3 sequence (DNA): TGTGCCAGCAGTCCGCCTGGACAGGGGTCAAGACGCTCCTACGAGCAGTACTTC.

This clonotype was observed many times. The genes are TRBV29-1 and TRBJ2-7; 11 bases are a match to TRBD1. Germline CDR1 reads SQVTM; CDR2 reads ANQGSEA. V was pared by 6 bases and J by 2 bases, with 6 bases of the junction left unmatched. The CDR3 loop spans 14 amino acids. CDR3 residues: CSVGGTGGTYEQYF. CDR3 DNA sequence: TGCAGCGTGGGAGGGACAGGGGGAACCTACGAGCAGTACTTC.

The chain joins TRBV9 to TRBJ1-1; D uncertain. Per the germline V gene, CDR1 is SGDLS and CDR2 is YYNGEE. Trimming pared 4 bases from V and 1 base from J, leaving 11 bases between. This CDR3 spans 14 amino acids. CDR3 sequence: CASSPYRGNTEAFF. The CDR3 coding sequence is TGTGCCAGCAGCCCCTACCGAGGGAACACTGAAGCTTTCTTT.

Only a few counts were recorded for this clonotype. This sequence joins TRBV20-1 and TRBJ2-3, with D uncertain. The V gene's germline CDR1 is DFQATT and CDR2 SNEGSKA (reference sequence). The CDR3 totals 14 residues. Deletions cut 0 bases from V and 4 bases from J, with 11 bases between. This CDR3 reads CSARDQDLPDTQYF. The CDR3 region has the DNA TGCAGTGCTAGAGACCAGGACCTGCCAGATACGCAGTATTTT.

This clonotype occurred many times. The V gene is TRBV2, the J gene TRBJ2-2; D is possibly TRBD1 (5 bases). Germline CDR1 is SNHLY and CDR2 is FYNNEI. The ends were cut back, 3 bases at V and 6 bases at J, with 14 bases in the middle. The CDR3 consists of 15 residues. The CDR3 spells CASSEGRQNPGELFF. The CDR3 nucleotides are TGTGCCAGCAGTGAGGGGCGACAAAACCCCGGGGAGCTGTTTTTT.

The chain employs TRBV7-6 and TRBJ2-1, with 12 positions matching TRBD2. CDR1 and CDR2 (germline): SGHVS, FNYEAQ. The trim removed 5 bases at V and 2 bases at J, leaving 10 bases unmatched. The CDR3 covers 18 residues. CDR3 in amino acids: CASSRLAGASLPYNEQFF. The DNA for the CDR3 is TGTGCCAGCAGCCGACTAGCGGGGGCCTCGCTACCCTACAATGAGCAGTTCTTC.

The chain recombines TRBV2 with TRBJ2-7, with 11 nucleotides matching TRBD2. Germline lookup yields CDR1 SNHLY and CDR2 FYNNEI. Losses at the gene ends were 8 bases for V and 0 bases for J; bases not matched to a gene: 9. CDR3 length: 16 residues. The chain's CDR3 is CASAVVAGGSSYEQYF. The CDR3 coding sequence is TGTGCCAGCGCGGTAGTAGCGGGGGGGAGCTCCTACGAGCAGTACTTC.

This clonotype was seen ten or more times. Sequence at one end of the junction differs from germline and may be a read error. The V call is TRBV7-7, the J call TRBJ2-3, with 8 positions matching TRBD2. The CDR3 loop spans 14 amino acids. Germline V gene sequence: CDR1 SSHAT, CDR2 FNYEAQ (reference sequence). The CDR3 spells CASSFSGGTDTQYF. CDR3 bases: TGTGCTAGCAGCTTTAGCGGGGGCACAGATACGCAGTATTTT.

The chain employs TRBV6-5 and TRBJ2-7; TRBD1 might be the D (6 bases). Germline V gene data show CDR1 as MNHEY and CDR2 as SVGAGI. Trimming stripped 3 bases from V and 2 bases from J, with 11 bases between. The CDR3 is 14 residues long. Here the CDR3 reads CASSYEDSPYEQYF. As DNA, the CDR3 is TGTGCCAGCAGTTATGAGGACAGTCCCTACGAGCAGTACTTC.

A few counts support this clonotype. The gene calls are TRBV12-3 or TRBV12-4 and TRBJ2-7; the D is unclear. The CDR3 is made up of 15 amino acids. Trimming stripped 3 bases from V and 0 bases from J, with 12 bases between. The CDR3 loop is CASSFGPDGSYEQYF. CDR3 sequence (DNA): TGTGCCAGCAGTTTTGGGCCCGATGGCTCCTACGAGCAGTACTTC.

The chain recombines TRBV15 with TRBJ2-2; D perhaps matches TRBD1 (5 bases). The ends were cut back, 0 bases at V and 6 bases at J, with 8 bases in the middle. Germline V gene sequence: CDR1 LNHNV, CDR2 YYDKDF (reference sequence). The CDR3 totals 14 residues. The CDR3 loop is CATSRDRGSGELFF. CDR3 DNA sequence: TGTGCCACCAGCAGAGATAGGGGTTCCGGGGAGCTGTTTTTT.

V gene TRBV24-1 combines with J gene TRBJ2-2, with TRBD1 matching 7 bases. Trimming removed 4 bases from V and 6 bases from J; junction bases left unmatched: 16. This CDR3 has 18 residues. Per the germline V gene, CDR1 is KGHDR and CDR2 is SFDVKD. The CDR3 DNA follows: TGTGCCACCAGTGACCCCTACAACAGGGGTTCCTCTCCCGGGGAGCTGTTTTTT. It encodes CATSDPYNRGSSPGELFF.

At least ten counts were recorded for this clonotype. The chain is built from TRBV11-2 and TRBJ2-2; D call uncertain. Trimming cost V 2 bases and J 3 bases, with 16 bases left between them. CDR3 length equals 17 residues. Germline V gene lookup returns CDR1 SGHAT and CDR2 FQNNGV. CDR3 residues: CASSLPRSRPDTGELFF. The CDR3 nucleotides read TGTGCCAGCAGCTTACCCCGCTCCCGCCCGGACACCGGGGAGCTGTTTTTT.

This clonotype has just a few counts. The gene calls are TRBV11-2 and TRBJ2-7, with 7 bases matching TRBD1. The CDR3 is made up of 18 amino acids. The trim removed 5 bases at V and 2 bases at J, leaving 18 bases unmatched. Germline CDR1 reads SGHAT; CDR2 reads FQNNGV. The CDR3 sequence is CASSDPPFPGQSPYEQYF. DNA of the CDR3: TGTGCCAGCAGCGATCCCCCCTTCCCGGGACAGTCTCCCTACGAGCAGTACTTC.

This clonotype was recorded a few times. V and J are TRBV5-1 and TRBJ2-2; a possible D gene is TRBD1 (5 bases). This CDR3 has 14 amino acids. Germline-derived CDR1 and CDR2 are SGHRS and YFSETQ. Trimming removed 0 bases from V and 7 bases from J, with 10 bases in between. The CDR3 loop reads CASSLAGSDGELFF. CDR3 bases: TGCGCCAGCAGCTTGGCAGGGTCGGACGGGGAGCTGTTTTTT.

At least ten counts were recorded for this clonotype. The V and J genes are TRBV29-1 and TRBJ2-1; D may be TRBD2 (5 bases). The V gene lost 2 bases and the J gene lost 3 bases, with 14 bases spanning the gap. Germline V gene data show CDR1 as SQVTM and CDR2 as ANQGSEA. The CDR3 extends over 15 amino acids. CDR3 residues: CSVEHPARVYNEQFF. CDR3 coding DNA: TGCAGCGTTGAACATCCGGCGAGGGTCTACAATGAGCAGTTCTTC.

This clonotype was seen only a few times. The gene calls are TRBV9 and TRBJ2-3; possible D gene TRBD1, 5 bases. CDR1 and CDR2 (germline): SGDLS, YYNGEE. Between the trimmed V and J ends, which lost 6 bases and 0 bases, there was a span of 14 bases. This CDR3 has 15 amino acids. The CDR3 spells CASNRGRQSTDTQYF. The CDR3, as DNA: TGTGCCAGCAATAGGGGTAGGCAGAGCACAGATACGCAGTATTTT.

Regarding this clonotype: This sequence may be a read error, since a much larger clone differs from it by one base. The rearrangement links TRBV5-1 to TRBJ2-1; TRBD2 matches at 9 bases. The CDR3 totals 17 residues. Germline CDR1 and CDR2: SGHRS and YFSETQ. CDR3 sequence (DNA): TGCGCCAGCAGCCCAAAACGGCTAGCGGGGACGTACAATGAGCAGTTGTTC. Amino acid sequence: CASSPKRLAGTYNEQLF.

J is TRBJ2-7 and V is TRBV24-1; D is possibly TRBD1 (6 bases). The CDR3 loop spans 12 amino acids. Germline loops: CDR1 KGHDR, CDR2 SFDVKD. V lost 3 bases and J lost 6, with 8 bases in between. The CDR3 DNA follows: TGTGCCACCAGTGATGGGACACCCGAGCAGTACTTC. Encoded protein: CATSDGTPEQYF.

V and J are TRBV4-1 and TRBJ2-1; TRBD2 agrees at 7 bases. Germline CDR1 is MGHRA and CDR2 is YSYEKL. The CDR3 is 16 amino acids. V lost 0 bases to trimming and J lost 2 bases; unmatched junction nucleotides: 4. CDR3: CASSQDPGLPYNEQFF. CDR3 bases: TGCGCCAGCAGCCAAGACCCGGGACTACCCTACAATGAGCAGTTCTTC.

This clonotype has ten or more counts. V is TRBV29-1 and J is TRBJ2-7; D not certain. The ends were cut back, 2 bases at V and 4 bases at J, with 12 bases in the middle. The CDR3 contains 13 residues. The V gene's germline CDR1 is SQVTM and CDR2 ANQGSEA. The DNA of the CDR3 is TGCAGCGTTGAATTGAATATGCCGTACGAGCAGTACTTC. Translated, it gives CSVELNMPYEQYF.

In DNA form, the CDR3 reads TGTGCCAGCAGTGACTGGGAGCTGTTTTTT. Amino acid sequence: CASSDWELFF. This chain links TRBV6-1 with TRBJ2-2; D unresolved. CDR1 is MNHNS, CDR2 SASEGT, per germline. V was pared by 3 bases and J by 9 bases, with 2 bases between. The CDR3 extends over 10 amino acids.

J is TRBJ2-7 and V is TRBV11-1, with D possibly being TRBD2 (5 bases). CDR3 length: 14 amino acids. Trimming pared 6 bases from V and 7 bases from J, leaving 19 bases between. Germline CDR1 reads SGHAT; CDR2 reads FQDESV (reference sequence). Here the CDR3 DNA reads TGTGCCAGCAGTCCCGCCGGGGATTCTCAGGAGCAGTACTTC. The encoded protein is CASSPAGDSQEQYF.

This chain links TRBV12-3 or TRBV12-4 with TRBJ2-2; 8 positions agree with TRBD1. The J segment lost 3 bases and the V segment lost 3 bases, leaving 6 bases of the junction unmatched. The length of the CDR3 is 16 residues. CDR3 nucleotides: TGTGCCAGCAGTTTGACAGGGGTAGGAGACACCGGGGAGCTGTTTTTT. It specifies CASSLTGVGDTGELFF.

The sample holds one count of this clonotype. The rearrangement joins TRBV6-2 or TRBV6-3 to TRBJ2-1; D call uncertain. CDR1 is MNHEY and CDR2 is SVGEGT in the germline V gene. The V end was cut by 4 bases, the J end by 0 bases, with 10 bases between. This CDR3 is 15 amino acids long. CDR3 residues: CASSSRLSSYNEQFF. The CDR3 nucleotides are TGTGCCAGCAGTTCCCGCCTGAGCTCCTACAATGAGCAGTTCTTC.

Notes on this clonotype: The junction departs from germline at one end; a sequencing error may be responsible. This chain connects TRBV27 to TRBJ2-3, with D hard to call. The CDR3 runs 13 residues. Germline assignment: CDR1 MNHEY and CDR2 SMNVEV (reference sequence). The CDR3 spells CASSHPIADTLYF. CDR3 bases: TGTGCCAGCAGCCACCCCATCGCAGATACGCTGTATTTT.

This clonotype occurred many times. The rearrangement joins TRBV5-1 to TRBJ2-1; D unclear. This CDR3 region has 13 residues. Germline values: CDR1 SGHRS, CDR2 YFSETQ. The V gene lost 0 bases and the J gene lost 15 bases, with 16 bases spanning the gap. In DNA form, the CDR3 reads TGCGCCAGCAGCTTGGAACGGCCGGACGGGCGGTTCTTC. Protein product: CASSLERPDGRFF.